The 17 T cell receptor beta chains listed next were all sequenced from one sample in a study of T cells in women clearing cervical HPV infection. Clones were sequenced by immunoSEQ multiplex PCR, and TCRdb holds only the in-frame ones, with some missing. The table lists roughly 50,000 clones, with under 40% in the top ten. The sample was blood buffy coat. The receptors shown here come from a woman between 18 and 75 years old with a cervical HPV16 infection that either progressed to CIN3+ or cleared (not recorded which).

Details on this clone: The read ends 3 residues early relative to the CDR3; the germline J gene fills the gap. J is TRBJ2-7 and V is TRBV7-2; 11 bases line up with TRBD2. Looked up from germline, CDR1 is SGHTA and CDR2 is FQGNSA. The CDR3 spans 14 residues. Trimming cost V 8 bases and J 1 base; bases outside gene matches: 4. CDR3 DNA (partial): TGTGCCAGCGCACTAGCGGGAGTGTCCTACGAG. Amino acids: CASALAGVSYE. The full CDR3 is CASALAGVSYEQYF.

Concerning this clone itself: The junction shows a germline mismatch at one end, possibly a read error. Read sequence stops 3 residues before the CDR3 end, and the germline J gene provides the missing end. J is TRBJ2-1 and V is TRBV7-7; D might be TRBD2 (6 bases). Per the germline V gene, CDR1 is SSHAT and CDR2 is FNYEAQ (reference sequence). The CDR3 has 15 amino acids. The CDR3 sequence is CASSPFGGSYNEQFF. The CDR3 DNA, read in part, is TGTGCTAGCAGCCCCTTTGGGGGGTCCTACAATGAG.

The CDR3 loop reads CSVAGQGHEKLFF. The DNA read from the CDR3 is TGCAGCGTTGCAGGACAGGGACATGAAAAA. The chain employs TRBV29-1 and TRBJ1-4; TRBD1 agrees at 8 bases. The read ends 3 residues early relative to the CDR3; the germline J gene fills the gap. The CDR3 is made up of 13 amino acids. With V trimmed by 4 bases and J by 6 bases, 4 bases remained unmatched. The V gene's germline CDR1 is SQVTM and CDR2 ANQGSEA.

A word on this clone: The junction departs from the called germline gene at one end, perhaps through a read error. Read sequence stops 3 residues before the CDR3 end, and the germline J gene provides the missing end. This chain links TRBV7-7 with TRBJ2-2; D not certain. CDR1 is SSHAT and CDR2 is FNYEAQ in the germline V gene (reference sequence). This CDR3 region has 15 residues. CDR3 bases read: TGTGCTAGCAGCTTAGAGACAAGCAACACCGGGGAG. Amino acids: CASSLETSNTGE. The full CDR3 sequence reads CASSLETSNTGELFF. The full variable domain, rest sourced from reference TRBV7-7 and TRBJ2-2, is GAGVSQSPRYKVTKRGQDVTLRCDPISSHATLYWYQQALGQGPEFLTYFNYEAQPDKSGLPSDRFSAERPEGSISTLTIQRTEQRDSAMYRCASSLETSNTGELFFGEGSRLTVL.

The sequenced CDR3 bases are TGTGCCTCCCCAATGTTGGGGACTATTTTGTACGAG. It specifies CASPMLGTILYE. The entire CDR3 reads CASPMLGTILYEQYF. The V call is TRBV5-8, the J call TRBJ2-7, with TRBD2 identical over 7 bases. Read coverage stops 3 residues before the CDR3 terminus; the germline J gene supplies the remainder. The CDR3 spans 15 residues. V lost 10 bases and J lost 4; bases outside the gene matches: 17. Germline assignment: CDR1 SGHTS and CDR2 YDEGEE.

The CDR3 sequence is CASLDGGMNTGELFF. CDR3 DNA (partial): TGTGCCAGCCTCGATGGGGGGATGAACACCGGGGAG. The chain combines TRBV2 with TRBJ2-2; D might be TRBD2 (6 bases). The sequenced fragment ends 3 residues before the CDR3 boundary, so the rest is inferred from the germline J gene. CDR1 is SNHLY, CDR2 FYNNEI, per germline. This CDR3 has 15 residues. Between the trimmed V and J ends, which lost 8 bases and 1 base, there was a span of 14 bases.

As regards this clone: The read terminates 3 residues ahead of where the CDR3 ends, so the germline J gene completes it. J is TRBJ2-3 and V is TRBV2; D unclear. Germline V gene data show CDR1 as SNHLY and CDR2 as FYNNEI. The CDR3 has 14 amino acids. The CDR3 spells CASSEDQVNQPQYF. The CDR3 bases that were read are TGTGCCAGCAGTGAAGATCAGGTTAATCAGCCG. The full variable domain, with the rest looked up from reference TRBV2 and TRBJ2-3, is EPEVTQTPSHQVTQMGQEVILRCVPISNHLYFYWYRQILGQKVEFLVSFYNNEISEKSEIFDDQFSVERPDGSNFTLKIRSTKLEDSAMYFCASSEDQVNQPQYFGPGTRLTVL.

As to this clone: The CDR3 end falls 3 residues outside the read, so it is completed with the germline J gene. The J gene is TRBJ2-3, the V gene TRBV20-1, with 9 nucleotides matching TRBD2. V lost 3 bases and J lost 2; bases outside the gene matches: 6. The V gene's germline CDR1 is DFQATT and CDR2 SNEGSKA (reference sequence). The CDR3 has 15 amino acids. The CDR3 sequence: CSASLRLADTDTQYF. CDR3 bases read: TGCAGTGCTAGTTTAAGACTAGCGGACACAGATACG.

Concerning this clone: The read ends 3 residues shy of where the CDR3 ends; the end is completed using the germline J gene. The chain uses TRBV5-1 and TRBJ1-4; the match to TRBD1 covers 9 bases. The CDR3 contains 13 residues. The germline CDR1 and CDR2 sequences are SGHRS and YFSETQ. The sequenced part of the CDR3 DNA is TGCGCCAGCAGAATGACAGGGGGGGCGGAA. Its translation is CASRMTGGAE. The whole CDR3 region reads CASRMTGGAELFF.

Of note for this clone: The missing CDR3 end, 3 residues past where the read stops, is filled in from the germline J gene. The chain combines TRBV30 with TRBJ2-5; the match to TRBD1 covers 9 bases. This CDR3 is 16 amino acids long. CDR1 is GTSNPN and CDR2 is SVGIG in the germline V gene (reference sequence). The CDR3 DNA, read in part, is TGTGCCGGTTCGGAACTACAGGGACAGGGCACAGATACC. Translated: CAGSELQGQGTDT. The CDR3 in full is CAGSELQGQGTDTQYF.

In the case of this clone: The read ends 3 residues early relative to the CDR3; the germline J gene fills the gap. The V call is TRBV29-1, the J call TRBJ2-3; TRBD2 agrees at 9 bases. CDR1 is SQVTM and CDR2 is ANQGSEA in the germline V gene. The CDR3 has 15 amino acids. V lost 1 base, J lost 6 bases, and 8 bases stayed unmatched. The part of the CDR3 DNA that was read is TGCAGCGTTGAAGGGGTTAGCGGGAGTCGGGATACG. Its protein product is CSVEGVSGSRDT. In full, the CDR3 is CSVEGVSGSRDTQYF.

As for this clone: The CDR3 goes on 3 residues after the read ends, and that part is filled in from the germline J gene. The V call is TRBV6-1, the J call TRBJ2-7; 10 positions match TRBD1. The junction had 10 bases not matched to a gene; V was cut back by 3 bases and J by 5 bases. Germline assignment: CDR1 MNHNS and CDR2 SASEGT. The CDR3 length is 16 residues. CDR3 sequence: CASSETRDRGVDEQYF. The sequenced part of the CDR3 DNA is TGTGCCAGCAGTGAGACCCGGGACAGGGGTGTCGACGAG.

Remarks on this clone: The observed sequence ends 3 residues before the CDR3 terminus, with the missing tail filled in from the germline J gene. This chain uses TRBV2 with TRBJ2-1; 7 nucleotides agree with TRBD2. CDR1 and CDR2 from the germline V gene are SNHLY and FYNNEI. This CDR3 spans 14 amino acids. Unmatched junction bases numbered 8, after V lost 4 bases and J lost 8 bases. The CDR3 sequence: CASSVLARDDEQFF. The covered CDR3 bases are TGTGCCAGCAGTGTACTAGCGAGAGACGATGAG.

Comment on this clone: With the read ending 3 residues before the CDR3 end, the germline J gene is used to fill in that end. The same CDR3 is also encoded by other DNA sequences in this sample. This chain joins TRBV6-1 and TRBJ1-3; no definite D call. Per germline, CDR1 MNHNS and CDR2 SASEGT. CDR3 length: 15 amino acids. Trimming pared 6 bases from V and 0 bases from J, leaving 12 bases between. This CDR3 reads CASREQTLSGNTIYF. The part of the CDR3 DNA that was read is TGTGCCAGCAGAGAACAGACTCTCTCTGGAAACACC.

As regards this clone: Read data end 3 residues before the CDR3 end; the end is taken from the germline J gene. This chain connects TRBV7-9 to TRBJ2-5, with D possibly matching TRBD1 (6 bases). The V gene lost 4 bases and the J gene lost 2 bases, with 14 bases spanning the gap. Per the germline V gene, CDR1 is SEHNR and CDR2 is FQNEAQ (reference sequence). This CDR3 is 15 amino acids long. CDR3 amino acids: CASSYSEGGQETQYF. The part of the CDR3 DNA that was read is TGTGCCAGCAGCTATTCCGAAGGGGGTCAAGAGACC.

In the case of this clone: The DNA ends 3 residues before the CDR3 does, and the rest of the CDR3 is filled in from the germline J gene. V and J are TRBV7-3 and TRBJ1-6; 7 bases map to TRBD1. This CDR3 comprises 14 residues. The junction had 5 bases not matched to a gene; V was cut back by 3 bases and J by 9 bases. Germline V gene sequence: CDR1 SGHTA, CDR2 FQGTGA. The part of the CDR3 DNA that was read is TGTGCCAGCAGCTTGGGACAGTTTGCTTCACCC. Its protein product is CASSLGQFASP. Given in full, the CDR3 is CASSLGQFASPLHF.

Comments on this clone: Coverage ceases 3 residues before the CDR3 finishes, and the germline J gene fills in the end. The chain joins TRBV7-8 to TRBJ2-5, with TRBD2 identical over 12 bases. The CDR3 totals 17 residues. The germline V gene has CDR1 SGHVS and CDR2 FQNEAQ. The V gene end was trimmed by 0 bases and the J gene end by 5 bases; junction bases not matched to a gene: 7. The CDR3: CASSLAKGLAGRETQYF. The CDR3 DNA, read in part, is TGTGCCAGCAGCTTAGCGAAAGGACTAGCGGGGAGGGAGACC.